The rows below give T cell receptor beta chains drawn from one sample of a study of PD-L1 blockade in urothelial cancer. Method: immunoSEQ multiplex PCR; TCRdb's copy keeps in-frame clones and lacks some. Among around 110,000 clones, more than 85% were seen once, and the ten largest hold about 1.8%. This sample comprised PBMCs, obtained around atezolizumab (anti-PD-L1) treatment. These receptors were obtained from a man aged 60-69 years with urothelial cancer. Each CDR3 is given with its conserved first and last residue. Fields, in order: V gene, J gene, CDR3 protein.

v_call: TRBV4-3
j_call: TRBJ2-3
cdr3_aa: CASSQEGTGVITDTQYF

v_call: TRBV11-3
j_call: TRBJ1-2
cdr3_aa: CASSGSGAPNYGYTF

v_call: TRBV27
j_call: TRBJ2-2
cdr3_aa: CASSSRTSGRADTGELFF

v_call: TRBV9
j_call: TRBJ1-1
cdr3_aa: CASSPSPLGGTEAFF

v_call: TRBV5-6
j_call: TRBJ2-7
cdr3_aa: CASSLRSGPNREQYF

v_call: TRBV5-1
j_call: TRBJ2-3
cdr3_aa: CASSLTGQNTDTQYF

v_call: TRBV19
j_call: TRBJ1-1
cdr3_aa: CASSILNTEAFF

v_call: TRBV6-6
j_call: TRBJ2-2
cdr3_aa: CASSLGPGGELFF

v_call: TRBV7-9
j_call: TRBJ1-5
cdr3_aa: CASSRSGTGNSNQPQHF

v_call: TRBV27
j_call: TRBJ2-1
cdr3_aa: CASSLSPGQLSSYNEQFF

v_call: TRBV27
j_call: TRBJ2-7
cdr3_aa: CASSHTGTAYEQYF

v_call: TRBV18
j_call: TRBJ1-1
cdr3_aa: CASSPQQISMNTEAFF

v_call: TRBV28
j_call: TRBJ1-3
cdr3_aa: CASGGGNSRNTIYF

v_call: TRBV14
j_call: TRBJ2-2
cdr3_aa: CASRGGFTGELFF

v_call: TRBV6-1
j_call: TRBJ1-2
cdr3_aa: CASSEGGAGGRGYTF

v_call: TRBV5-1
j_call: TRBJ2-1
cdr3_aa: CASRLGSGGGVDEQFF

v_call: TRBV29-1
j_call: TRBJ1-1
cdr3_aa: CSVEYRINTEAFF

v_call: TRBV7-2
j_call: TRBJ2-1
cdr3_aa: CASSSKDRGGNEQFF

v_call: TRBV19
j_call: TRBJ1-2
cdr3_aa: CASSGGQIYGYTF

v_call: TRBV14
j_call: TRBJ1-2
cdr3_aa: CASSHKGTGGNYGYTF

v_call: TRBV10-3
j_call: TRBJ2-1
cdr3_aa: CAISPGVTSGGNEQFF

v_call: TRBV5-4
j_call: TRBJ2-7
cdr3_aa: CASSFLGAGAPEQYF

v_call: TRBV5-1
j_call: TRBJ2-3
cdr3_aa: CASTFGTSTDTQYF

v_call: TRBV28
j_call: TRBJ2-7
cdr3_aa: CASSLSGGQGIYEQYF

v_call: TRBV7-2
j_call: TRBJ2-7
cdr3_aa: CASSSSTGVSSEQYF

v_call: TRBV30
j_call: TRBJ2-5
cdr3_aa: CAWSVVEETQYF

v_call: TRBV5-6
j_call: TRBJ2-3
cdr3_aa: CASSVQGVGTDTQYF

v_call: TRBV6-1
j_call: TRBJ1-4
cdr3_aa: CASSSGTGGEKLFF

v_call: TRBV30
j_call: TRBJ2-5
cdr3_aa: CAWNVGETQYF

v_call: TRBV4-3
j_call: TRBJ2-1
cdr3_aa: CASSQDFRTGGNNEQFF

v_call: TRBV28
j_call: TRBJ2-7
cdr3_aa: CASSLHPGQRLYEQYF

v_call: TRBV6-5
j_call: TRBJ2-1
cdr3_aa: CASSSGTSGEQFF

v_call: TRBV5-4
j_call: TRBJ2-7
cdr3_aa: CASGRQGGTLSYEQYF

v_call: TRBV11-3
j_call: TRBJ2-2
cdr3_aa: CASETWGRDTGELFF

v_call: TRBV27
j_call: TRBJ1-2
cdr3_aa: CASSWKGWPEGYTF

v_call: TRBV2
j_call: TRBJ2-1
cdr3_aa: CASSDAGGTNEQFF